This section outlines one T cell receptor (beta chain) sequence together with its context. Its antigen is unidentified. Trimming cost V 2 bases and J 0 bases, with 12 bases left between them. CDR3 size: 15 residues. Germline CDR1 SQVTM, CDR2 ANQGSEA. This entry belongs to a study of response to subunit inactivated influenza vaccine. General observations from the study: The authors suggested that every seasonal influenza vaccination recruits few new T cells.

Each CDR3 protein gets one entry after TCRdb re-called the RT-PCR reads with MiXCR. The data hold fewer than 700,000 distinct CDR3 sequences, with 10% to 15% observed a single time. The specimen comprised PBMCs from blood, sampled roughly 45 days after vaccination. The V and J genes are TRBV29-1 and TRBJ2-3; D remains unclear. The TCR was taken from a man between 50 and 59 years old who received an inactivated influenza vaccine. The CDR3 DNA follows: TGCAGCGTTGAACGGCGGAAAACTAGCACAGATACGCAGTATTTT. Translated, it gives CSVERRKTSTDTQYF.